These T cell receptor beta chains were read from a single sample in a study of tumor and adjacent non-tumor tissue in lung cancer. One entry per CDR3 protein, called by TCRdb with MiXCR from the multiplex PCR reads. Here the sample spans 80,000 to 100,000 distinct CDR3 sequences, more than 80% being singletons. The material sequenced was distant non-tumor lung tissue. The receptor set was obtained from a man in his sixties with small cell lung cancer. The CDR3 runs from the conserved cysteine through the conserved F or W. Each record gives: V gene, clone size, D gene, J gene, CDR3 protein, CDR3 DNA. D genes are given only for firm matches. Some rows have no size entry. The others give once, few or many, or a class for an expanded clone.

v_gene: TRBV12-3/TRBV12-4
abundance: NA
d_gene: NA
j_gene: TRBJ2-5
CDR3aa: CACSPYSRGKETKYF
CDR3nt: TGTGCCTGCAGTCCCTATAGCAGGGGAAAAGAGACCAAGTACTTC

v_gene: TRBV6-1
abundance: once
d_gene: NA
j_gene: TRBJ1-1
CDR3aa: CVSMPSNTETFF
CDR3nt: TGTGTCAGCATGCCATCGAACACTGAAACTTTCTTT

v_gene: TRBV6-5
abundance: NA
d_gene: NA
j_gene: TRBJ1-2
CDR3aa: CASSYNGCKAFGYTF
CDR3nt: TGTGCCAGCAGTTACAATGGCTGCAAGGCCTTTGGCTACACCTTC

v_gene: TRBV28
abundance: NA
d_gene: NA
j_gene: TRBJ1-5
CDR3aa: CASTWTDSNQPQHF
CDR3nt: TGTGCCAGCACTTGGACAGATAGCAATCAGCCCCAGCATTTT

v_gene: TRBV6-2/TRBV6-3
abundance: NA
d_gene: TRBD2
j_gene: TRBJ2-1
CDR3aa: CASSYPAGPGGEQFF
CDR3nt: TGTGCCAGCAGTTACCCCGCCGGTCCCGGGGGGGAGCAGTTCTTC

v_gene: TRBV11-2
abundance: NA
d_gene: NA
j_gene: TRBJ2-5
CDR3aa: CTSRLGMETEYF
CDR3nt: TGTACCAGCAGATTAGGGATGGAGACCGAGTACTTC

v_gene: TRBV11-3
abundance: NA
d_gene: TRBD1
j_gene: TRBJ1-6
CDR3aa: CDSSPSGTGPSSSYNSTLHF
CDR3nt: TGTGACAGCAGCCCTTCAGGGACAGGACCTTCTAGCTCCTATAATTCAACCCTCCACTTT

v_gene: TRBV7-8
abundance: NA
d_gene: TRBD1
j_gene: TRBJ2-7
CDR3aa: CASSRGQGALGEQYF
CDR3nt: TGTGCCAGCAGCCGGGGACAGGGGGCGCTTGGAGAGCAGTACTTC

v_gene: TRBV6-5
abundance: NA
d_gene: NA
j_gene: TRBJ2-4
CDR3aa: CACSYGESGKNIQYF
CDR3nt: TGTGCCTGCAGTTACGGGGAGTCGGGCAAAAACATTCAGTACTTC

v_gene: TRBV12-3/TRBV12-4
abundance: NA
d_gene: NA
j_gene: TRBJ2-5
CDR3aa: CASIAPTRGVGGETQYF
CDR3nt: TGTGCCAGCATTGCCCCCACGAGGGGGGTGGGTGGCGAGACCCAGTATTTC

v_gene: TRBV20-1
abundance: many
d_gene: TRBD2
j_gene: TRBJ2-5
CDR3aa: CSATHELAPDGETQYF
CDR3nt: TGCAGTGCTACCCACGAACTAGCGCCCGACGGGGAGACCCAGTACTTC

v_gene: TRBV30
abundance: NA
d_gene: NA
j_gene: TRBJ1-2
CDR3aa: CACISRSNYGYTF
CDR3nt: TGTGCCTGCATCTCCAGGAGTAACTATGGCTACACCTTC

v_gene: TRBV6-1
abundance: NA
d_gene: NA
j_gene: TRBJ2-3
CDR3aa: CASSSLRAGFLGSEQQYF
CDR3nt: TGTGCCAGCAGCTCCCTAAGGGCGGGATTCTTGGGGTCGGAGCAGCAGTATTTT

v_gene: TRBV11-2
abundance: NA
d_gene: NA
j_gene: TRBJ1-6
CDR3aa: CASSLQKGDNAPLHF
CDR3nt: TGTGCCAGCAGCTTACAGAAAGGGGACAATGCACCCCTCCACTTT

v_gene: TRBV6-2/TRBV6-3
abundance: NA
d_gene: TRBD2
j_gene: TRBJ2-1
CDR3aa: CATSYRLAVNNEQFF
CDR3nt: TGTGCCACTAGTTACAGACTAGCGGTAAACAATGAGCAGTTCTTC

v_gene: TRBV11-2
abundance: NA
d_gene: TRBD1
j_gene: TRBJ1-1
CDR3aa: CPTNLTGGVGRNTEAFF
CDR3nt: TGTCCCACCAACTTAACAGGGGGCGTGGGTAGGAACACTGAAGCTTTCTTT

v_gene: TRBV12-3/TRBV12-4
abundance: NA
d_gene: NA
j_gene: TRBJ2-7
CDR3aa: CASGISWEQYF
CDR3nt: TGTGCGAGCGGTATCTCGTGGGAGCAGTACTTC

v_gene: TRBV12-3/TRBV12-4
abundance: NA
d_gene: NA
j_gene: TRBJ2-3
CDR3aa: CANSKKSGTDTQYF
CDR3nt: TGTGCAAACAGTAAAAAGAGCGGCACAGATACGCAGTATTTT